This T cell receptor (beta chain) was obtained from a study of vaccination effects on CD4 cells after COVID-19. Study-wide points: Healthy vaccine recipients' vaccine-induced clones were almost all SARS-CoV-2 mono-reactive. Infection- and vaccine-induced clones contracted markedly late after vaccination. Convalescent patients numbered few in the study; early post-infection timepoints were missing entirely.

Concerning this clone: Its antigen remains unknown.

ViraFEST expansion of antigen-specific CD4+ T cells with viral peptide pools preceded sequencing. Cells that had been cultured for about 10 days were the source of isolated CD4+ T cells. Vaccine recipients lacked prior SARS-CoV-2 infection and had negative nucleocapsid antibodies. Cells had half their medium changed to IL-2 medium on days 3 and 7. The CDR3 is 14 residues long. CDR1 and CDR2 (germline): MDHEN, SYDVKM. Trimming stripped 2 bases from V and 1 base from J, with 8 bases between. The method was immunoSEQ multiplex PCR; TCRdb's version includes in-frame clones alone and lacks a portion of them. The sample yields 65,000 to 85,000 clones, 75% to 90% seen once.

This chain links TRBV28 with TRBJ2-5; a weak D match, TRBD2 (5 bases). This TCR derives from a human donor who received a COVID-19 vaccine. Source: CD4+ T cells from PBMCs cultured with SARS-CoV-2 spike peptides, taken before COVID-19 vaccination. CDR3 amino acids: CASSLKRFQETQYF. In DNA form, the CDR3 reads TGTGCCAGCAGTTTAAAGCGGTTCCAAGAGACCCAGTACTTC. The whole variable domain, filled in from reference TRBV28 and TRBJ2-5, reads DVKVTQSSRYLVKRTGEKVFLECVQDMDHENMFWYRQDPGLGLRLIYFSYDVKMKEKGDIPEGYSVSREKKERFSLILESASTNQTSMYLCASSLKRFQETQYFGPGTRLLVL.